What follows are 20 T cell receptor beta chains derived from one specimen sequenced in a study of quantifying T cell responses using KT2 cells. Study information: TCR alpha and beta constant-region primers primed reverse transcription of RNA.

A single-stranded UMI oligo with SP2 sequence was ligated to cDNA 3' ends. An equimolar mix of RC1.1 and RC1.2 primed the beta chain across TRBC1 and TRBC2. MiXCR, run by TCRdb on the UMI-ligation and nested PCR reads, gives a single entry per CDR3 protein. Of over 25,000 distinct CDR3 sequences in the sample, 10% to 13% were seen once. Sequenced input: PBMCs spiked with cells of the T cell clone KT2. The receptors originated from a human donor.

The chain uses TRBV27 and TRBJ2-3; D unresolved. CDR1 is MNHEY, CDR2 SMNVEV, per germline (reference sequence). This CDR3 region has 11 residues. The germline V and J ends were trimmed by 5 bases and 5 bases, with 5 bases remaining between them. CDR3 nucleotides: TGTGCCAGCAGTCTCAGAGATACGCAGTATTTT. Translation: CASSLRDTQYF.

This clonotype was counted at least ten times. This chain joins TRBV20-1 and TRBJ2-5, with D perhaps TRBD1 (5 bases). V was clipped by 6 bases and J by 5 bases, with 16 bases between them. Germline lookup yields CDR1 DFQATT and CDR2 SNEGSKA (reference sequence). The CDR3 covers 13 residues. The CDR3 is CSAKTAPGETQYF. For the CDR3, the DNA is TGCAGTGCCAAGACAGCCCCAGGGGAGACCCAGTACTTC.

Only a few counts were recorded for this clonotype. This chain links TRBV12-3 or TRBV12-4 with TRBJ1-5, with a weak D call TRBD1 (6 bases). With 7 bases removed from V and 4 bases from J, the gap between germline ends came to 11 bases. This CDR3 comprises 13 residues. Here the CDR3 DNA reads TGTGCCAGCAAGACAGGTCGAAATCAGCCCCAGCATTTT. Its translation: CASKTGRNQPQHF.

Only a few counts were recorded for this clonotype. The chain uses TRBV12-3 or TRBV12-4 and TRBJ1-2, with D unclear. The V end was cut by 5 bases, the J end by 7 bases, with 11 bases between. The CDR3 length is 12 residues. CDR3 bases: TGTGCCAGCAGTCCCTCTCCGGGTGGCTACACCTTC. Protein sequence: CASSPSPGGYTF.

This chain links TRBV9 with TRBJ1-5; D is unresolved. The CDR3 consists of 13 residues. The germline V gene encodes CDR1 SGDLS and CDR2 YYNGEE. V shed 0 bases and J shed 11 bases, with 12 bases lying between them. The CDR3 bases are TGTGCCAGCAGCGTAGGTACGTTGGGAGCCCAGCATTTT. Its protein is CASSVGTLGAQHF.

This sequence joins TRBV7-2 and TRBJ1-2; D not certain. The V and J ends lost 3 bases and 4 bases respectively, with 6 bases between them. Germline V gene sequence: CDR1 SGHTA, CDR2 FQGNSA. CDR3 size: 12 residues. The CDR3 here is CASSFSSYGYTF. The CDR3 DNA is TGTGCCAGCAGCTTTTCCAGCTATGGCTACACCTTC.

Only a few counts were recorded for this clonotype. The chain is built from TRBV4-1 and TRBJ1-2; D unclear. The germline V and J ends were trimmed by 4 bases and 4 bases, with 10 bases remaining between them. Germline V gene lookup returns CDR1 MGHRA and CDR2 YSYEKL. The CDR3 is 13 amino acids. The chain's CDR3 is CASSLRPGYGYTF. Written as DNA, the CDR3 is TGCGCCAGCAGCCTGAGACCTGGCTATGGCTACACCTTC.

V and J are TRBV7-9 and TRBJ1-5; tentative D call: TRBD1 (5 bases). The CDR3 spans 14 residues. The V gene's germline CDR1 is SEHNR and CDR2 FQNEAQ (reference sequence). Trimming removed 5 bases from V and 4 bases from J, with 12 bases in between. The CDR3 region has the DNA TGTGCCAGCAGCCCGCAGGGCAATAATCAGCCCCAGCATTTT. This sequence encodes CASSPQGNNQPQHF.

In its sample, this clonotype was seen many times. The chain recombines TRBV6-2 or TRBV6-3 with TRBJ1-1; no reliable D call. The V end lost 5 bases, the J end lost 6 bases, and 7 bases lay between the germline ends. The length of the CDR3 is 11 residues. Germline CDR1 is MNHEY and CDR2 is SVGEGT. The CDR3 sequence is CASSSGPEAFF. In DNA form, the CDR3 reads TGTGCCAGCAGTAGCGGGCCTGAAGCTTTCTTT.

V usage is TRBV15 and J usage is TRBJ2-5; D gene unclear. The CDR3 is 14 residues long. Per the germline V gene, CDR1 is LNHNV and CDR2 is YYDKDF (reference sequence). The V end was cut by 1 base, the J end by 2 bases, with 8 bases between. CDR3 amino acids: CATSRVGEQETQYF. DNA of the CDR3: TGTGCCACCAGCAGAGTTGGGGAACAAGAGACCCAGTACTTC.

The J gene is TRBJ1-6, the V gene TRBV27, with TRBD1 as a possible D gene (5 bases). Between the trimmed V and J ends, which lost 7 bases and 6 bases, there was a span of 10 bases. The germline V gene has CDR1 MNHEY and CDR2 SMNVEV (reference sequence). The CDR3 covers 13 residues. The CDR3 protein is CASKGTVNSPLHF. In DNA, the CDR3 is TGTGCCAGCAAGGGGACCGTTAATTCACCCCTCCACTTT.

This clonotype has just a few counts. The gene calls are TRBV5-4 and TRBJ2-7, with D perhaps matching TRBD2 (6 bases). This CDR3 region has 13 residues. Germline values: CDR1 SGHNT, CDR2 YYREEE (reference sequence). With 4 bases removed from V and 5 bases from J, the gap between germline ends came to 13 bases. This CDR3 reads CASSTGTPNEQYF. The CDR3 DNA reads as TGTGCCAGCAGCACCGGGACTCCCAACGAGCAGTACTTC.

This clonotype was seen at least ten times. The chain uses TRBV18 and TRBJ1-1; D gene uncertain. The CDR3 sequence is 14 residues long. Germline V gives CDR1 KGHSH, CDR2 LQKENI. Trimming pared 3 bases from V and 3 bases from J, leaving 11 bases between. CDR3 in amino acids: CASSPEEQDTEAFF. The DNA for the CDR3 is TGTGCCAGCTCACCGGAGGAGCAGGACACTGAAGCTTTCTTT.

The sample holds one count of this clonotype. This may arise from a read error, as a much more abundant clone is one base away. The chain employs TRBV12-5 and TRBJ2-2; 9 positions match TRBD1. This CDR3 region has 15 residues. The germline CDR1 and CDR2 sequences are LGHNT and FRNRAP. The CDR3 reads CDSATGQGNTGELFF. CDR3 coding DNA: TGTGATAGTGCGACGGGACAGGGGAACACCGGGGAGCTGTTTTTT. The variable domain in full, with the rest retrieved from reference TRBV12-5 and TRBJ2-2, is DARVTQTPRHKVTEMGQEVTMRCQPILGHNTVFWYRQTMMQGLELLAYFRNRAPLDDSGMPKDRFSAEMPDATLATLKIQPSEPRDSAVYFCDSATGQGNTGELFFGEGSRLTVL.

The chain is built from TRBV28 and TRBJ2-3; 9 bases are shared with TRBD1. The V segment lost 6 bases and the J segment 2 bases; nucleotides outside the gene matches: 9. Germline loops: CDR1 MDHEN, CDR2 SYDVKM. The CDR3 runs to 16 residues. CDR3 protein: CASRAAGTGSTDTQYF. The CDR3 DNA reads TGTGCCAGCAGGGCTGCCGGGACAGGGTCCACAGATACGCAGTATTTT.

This rearrangement joins TRBV11-2 to TRBJ2-7; tentative D call: TRBD1 (6 bases). Per the germline V gene, CDR1 is SGHAT and CDR2 is FQNNGV. V lost 4 bases to trimming and J lost 5 bases, with 18 bases between them. This CDR3 spans 15 amino acids. CDR3 amino acids: CASSSFWGLHDEQYF. In DNA form, the CDR3 reads TGTGCCAGCAGCTCCTTTTGGGGGCTTCACGACGAGCAGTACTTC.

The rearrangement links TRBV12-3 or TRBV12-4 to TRBJ2-2; tentative D call: TRBD2 (6 bases). This CDR3 spans 14 amino acids. V lost 6 bases and J 7 bases, leaving 15 bases between the germline ends. The CDR3 DNA follows: TGTGCCAGCAGGCACAGACTAGTTGGCGGGGAGCTGTTTTTT. Translation: CASRHRLVGGELFF.

This clonotype was seen only a few times. V usage is TRBV30 and J usage is TRBJ1-5, with 9 nucleotides matching TRBD1. From germline, CDR1 is GTSNPN and CDR2 SVGIG (reference sequence). With 2 bases clipped from V and 4 bases from J, the junction kept 6 bases outside the gene matches. This CDR3 contains 15 residues. The CDR3 DNA is TGTGCCTGGAGTAAGGGACAGGGCCGAAATCAGCCCCAGCATTTT. This sequence encodes CAWSKGQGRNQPQHF. The whole variable domain, remainder taken from reference TRBV30 and TRBJ1-5, is SQTIHQWPATLVQPVGSPLSLECTVEGTSNPNLYWYRQAAGRGLQLLFYSVGIGQISSEVPQNLSASRPQDRQFILSSKKLLLSDSGFYLCAWSKGQGRNQPQHFGDGTRLSIL.

The gene calls are TRBV11-2 and TRBJ1-1, with 7 bases fitting TRBD1. V lost 4 bases to trimming and J lost 5 bases; unmatched junction nucleotides: 7. This CDR3 spans 14 amino acids. Germline V gene sequence: CDR1 SGHAT, CDR2 FQNNGV. This CDR3 is CASSYRGLGTEAFF. DNA of the CDR3: TGTGCCAGCAGCTACAGGGGACTGGGTACTGAAGCTTTCTTT.

This rearrangement joins TRBV6-1 to TRBJ1-4; 12 bases fit TRBD1. Germline CDR1 and CDR2: MNHNS and SASEGT. This CDR3 has 14 residues. The V and J ends lost 5 bases and 7 bases, in that order; junction bases with no gene match: 2. The DNA for the CDR3 is TGTGCCAGCAGTCCGGGACAGGGGGCTGAAAAACTGTTTTTT. The encoded protein is CASSPGQGAEKLFF.